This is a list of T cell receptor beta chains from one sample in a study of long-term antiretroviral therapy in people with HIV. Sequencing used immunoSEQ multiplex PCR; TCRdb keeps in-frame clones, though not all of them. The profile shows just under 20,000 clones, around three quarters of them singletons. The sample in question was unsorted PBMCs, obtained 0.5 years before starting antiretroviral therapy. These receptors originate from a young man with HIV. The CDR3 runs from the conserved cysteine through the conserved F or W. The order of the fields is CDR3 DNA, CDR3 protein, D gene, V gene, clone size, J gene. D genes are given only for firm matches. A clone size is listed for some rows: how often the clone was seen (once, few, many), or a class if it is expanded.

CDR3 DNA: TGTGCCAGCAGCCTTGCTTCGTCCGATACGCAGTATTTT; CDR3 protein: CASSLASSDTQYF; D gene: .; V gene: TRBV7-9; clone size: once; J gene: TRBJ2-3
CDR3 DNA: TGTGCCAGCAGCTTAGAGGGGACAGGGAACTACGAGCAGTACTTC; CDR3 protein: CASSLEGTGNYEQYF; D gene: TRBD1; V gene: TRBV7-9; clone size: .; J gene: TRBJ2-7
CDR3 DNA: TGTGCCAGCACCCCGGAAGCAGCGGGAGGGCCGTACGAGCAGTACTTC; CDR3 protein: CASTPEAAGGPYEQYF; D gene: TRBD2; V gene: TRBV2; clone size: few; J gene: TRBJ2-7
CDR3 DNA: TGTGCCACGGGGGGGGAAGCTGGCTACACCTTC; CDR3 protein: CATGGEAGYTF; D gene: .; V gene: TRBV19; clone size: .; J gene: TRBJ1-2
CDR3 DNA: TGTGCCAGTTTGCAGTCAGTCTATAGCAATCAGCCCCAGCATTTT; CDR3 protein: CASLQSVYSNQPQHF; D gene: .; V gene: TRBV19; clone size: .; J gene: TRBJ1-5
CDR3 DNA: TGTGCCAGTTCGCTGGGACAGGGACGTGGCTACACCTTC; CDR3 protein: CASSLGQGRGYTF; D gene: TRBD1; V gene: TRBV19; clone size: .; J gene: TRBJ1-2
CDR3 DNA: TGTGCCATCAGTGACCAAATTGAGGTCGGGGCCTATGGCTACACCTTC; CDR3 protein: CAISDQIEVGAYGYTF; D gene: .; V gene: TRBV10-3; clone size: .; J gene: TRBJ1-2
CDR3 DNA: TGCGCCAGCAGCTTGGAGTTTTCAGGGAATTATGGCTACACCTTC; CDR3 protein: CASSLEFSGNYGYTF; D gene: .; V gene: TRBV5-1; clone size: few; J gene: TRBJ1-2
CDR3 DNA: TGTGCCAGCAGCTTGGGAGCCGGGGGATCCTACGAGCAGTACTTC; CDR3 protein: CASSLGAGGSYEQYF; D gene: .; V gene: TRBV5-4; clone size: .; J gene: TRBJ2-7
CDR3 DNA: TGTGCCAGCTTTTTAGGGGGGGCGACAGATACGCAGTATTTT; CDR3 protein: CASFLGGATDTQYF; D gene: .; V gene: TRBV6-6; clone size: .; J gene: TRBJ2-3
CDR3 DNA: TGCAGCGTTGTTCCAGAGGGAAACACTGAAGCTTTCTTT; CDR3 protein: CSVVPEGNTEAFF; D gene: .; V gene: TRBV29-1; clone size: once; J gene: TRBJ1-1
CDR3 DNA: TGTGCCAGCAGTTACTCAGGGCTGACCAATGAAAAACTGTTTTTT; CDR3 protein: CASSYSGLTNEKLFF; D gene: .; V gene: TRBV6-5; clone size: .; J gene: TRBJ1-4
CDR3 DNA: TGCGCCAGCAGCCAAGTGGCTAGCTATGGCTACACCTTC; CDR3 protein: CASSQVASYGYTF; D gene: .; V gene: TRBV4-1; clone size: medium-sized; J gene: TRBJ1-2
CDR3 DNA: TGTGCCAGCAGCCCCTCGGGGGGAGTCCCTGAAGCTTTCTTT; CDR3 protein: CASSPSGGVPEAFF; D gene: .; V gene: TRBV5-4; clone size: few; J gene: TRBJ1-1
CDR3 DNA: TGTGCCAGTACCCCCATCTTCGGGACAGGAGCTAACTATGGCTACACCTTC; CDR3 protein: CASTPIFGTGANYGYTF; D gene: TRBD1; V gene: TRBV19; clone size: .; J gene: TRBJ1-2
CDR3 DNA: TGTGCCAGCAGCTTAATAGGGTCCTTCTCCTACGAGCAGTACTTC; CDR3 protein: CASSLIGSFSYEQYF; D gene: .; V gene: TRBV7-2; clone size: .; J gene: TRBJ2-7
CDR3 DNA: TGTGCCAGCAGCCAGACGTTGGACAGGGCCCCTCAGGAGACCCAGTACTTC; CDR3 protein: CASSQTLDRAPQETQYF; D gene: TRBD1; V gene: TRBV14; clone size: .; J gene: TRBJ2-5
CDR3 DNA: TGTGCCAGCAGCTTGGGGGCGGGAGGGGAGGCTGGAAACACCATATATTTT; CDR3 protein: CASSLGAGGEAGNTIYF; D gene: .; V gene: TRBV5-4; clone size: .; J gene: TRBJ1-3
CDR3 DNA: TGTGCCAGCAGCGAACCAGGTTTTGAGGGGAGGGAATTAAGCTCTGGGGCCAACGTCCTGACTTTC; CDR3 protein: CASSEPGFEGRELSSGANVLTF; D gene: TRBD2; V gene: TRBV9; clone size: .; J gene: TRBJ2-6
CDR3 DNA: TGTGCCAGCGGCTTCGGGGCCAGGGGCGATCAGCCCCAGCATTTT; CDR3 protein: CASGFGARGDQPQHF; D gene: .; V gene: TRBV7-2; clone size: .; J gene: TRBJ1-5
CDR3 DNA: TGTGCCAGCAGCTTACCACCCCGACTAGCGGGAGCCTACGAGCAGTACTTC; CDR3 protein: CASSLPPRLAGAYEQYF; D gene: TRBD2; V gene: TRBV7-9; clone size: .; J gene: TRBJ2-7
CDR3 DNA: TGTGCCAGCAGTCTCGGACTGTACCAAGAGACCCAGTACTTC; CDR3 protein: CASSLGLYQETQYF; D gene: .; V gene: TRBV27; clone size: .; J gene: TRBJ2-5